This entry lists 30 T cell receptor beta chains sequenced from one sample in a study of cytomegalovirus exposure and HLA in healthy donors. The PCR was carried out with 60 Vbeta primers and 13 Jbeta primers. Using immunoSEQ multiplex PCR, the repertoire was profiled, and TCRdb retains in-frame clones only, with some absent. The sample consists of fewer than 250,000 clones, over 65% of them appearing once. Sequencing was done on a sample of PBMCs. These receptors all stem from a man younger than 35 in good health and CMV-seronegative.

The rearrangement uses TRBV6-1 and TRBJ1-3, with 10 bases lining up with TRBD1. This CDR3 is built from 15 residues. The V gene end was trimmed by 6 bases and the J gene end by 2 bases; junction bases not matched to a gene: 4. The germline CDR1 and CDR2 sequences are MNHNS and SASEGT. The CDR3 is CASRKGQGTGNTIYF. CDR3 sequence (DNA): TGTGCCAGCAGGAAGGGACAGGGGACTGGAAACACCATATATTTT.

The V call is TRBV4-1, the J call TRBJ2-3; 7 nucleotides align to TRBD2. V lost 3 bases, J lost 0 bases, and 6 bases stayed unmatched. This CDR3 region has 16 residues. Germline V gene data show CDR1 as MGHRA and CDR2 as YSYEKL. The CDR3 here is CASSHLASGSTDTQYF. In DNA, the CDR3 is TGCGCCAGCAGCCACTTGGCTAGCGGTAGCACAGATACGCAGTATTTT.

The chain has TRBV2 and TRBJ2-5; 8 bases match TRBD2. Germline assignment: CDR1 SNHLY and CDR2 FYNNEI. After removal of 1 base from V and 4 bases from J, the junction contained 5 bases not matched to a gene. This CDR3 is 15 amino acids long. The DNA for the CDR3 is TGTGCCAGCAGTGAAGTGATCGGGACTAGAGAGACCCAGTACTTC. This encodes CASSEVIGTRETQYF.

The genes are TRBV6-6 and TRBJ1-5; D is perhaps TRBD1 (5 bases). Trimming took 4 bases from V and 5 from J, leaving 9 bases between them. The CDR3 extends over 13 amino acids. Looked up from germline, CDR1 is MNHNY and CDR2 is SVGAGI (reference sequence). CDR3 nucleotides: TGTGCCAGCAGTTCCACGGGGGATCAGCCCCAGCATTTT. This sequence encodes CASSSTGDQPQHF.

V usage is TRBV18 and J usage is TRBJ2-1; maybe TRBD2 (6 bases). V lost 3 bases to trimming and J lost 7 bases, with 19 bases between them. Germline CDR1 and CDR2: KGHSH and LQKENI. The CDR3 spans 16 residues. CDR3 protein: CASSPVSGSWGNEQFF. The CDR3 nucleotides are TGTGCCAGCTCACCGGTTAGCGGATCATGGGGGAATGAGCAGTTCTTC. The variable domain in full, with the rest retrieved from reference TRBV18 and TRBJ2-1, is NAGVMQNPRHLVRRRGQEARLRCSPMKGHSHVYWYRQLPEEGLKFMVYLQKENIIDESGMPKERFSAEFPKEGPSILRIQQVVRGDSAAYFCASSPVSGSWGNEQFFGPGTRLTVL.

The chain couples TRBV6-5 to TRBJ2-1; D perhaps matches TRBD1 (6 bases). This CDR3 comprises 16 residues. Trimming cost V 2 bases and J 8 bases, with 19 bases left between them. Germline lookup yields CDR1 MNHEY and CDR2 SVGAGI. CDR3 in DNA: TGTGCCAGCAGTTACAATGGCCACCCAGGGGTCTATGAGCAGTTCTTC. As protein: CASSYNGHPGVYEQFF.

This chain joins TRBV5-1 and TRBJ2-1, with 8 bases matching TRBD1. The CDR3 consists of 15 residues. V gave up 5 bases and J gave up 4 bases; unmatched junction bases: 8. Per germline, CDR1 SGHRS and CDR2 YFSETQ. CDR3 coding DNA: TGCGCCAGCAGGGAAACAGGGGGTTCGTACAATGAGCAGTTCTTC. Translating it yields CASRETGGSYNEQFF.

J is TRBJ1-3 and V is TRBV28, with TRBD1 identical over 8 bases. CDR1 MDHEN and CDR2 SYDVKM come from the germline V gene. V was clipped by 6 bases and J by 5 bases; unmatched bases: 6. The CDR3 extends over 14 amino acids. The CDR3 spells CASSRTGSRNTIYF. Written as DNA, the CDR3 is TGTGCCAGCAGCCGGACAGGGTCGAGAAACACCATATATTTT.

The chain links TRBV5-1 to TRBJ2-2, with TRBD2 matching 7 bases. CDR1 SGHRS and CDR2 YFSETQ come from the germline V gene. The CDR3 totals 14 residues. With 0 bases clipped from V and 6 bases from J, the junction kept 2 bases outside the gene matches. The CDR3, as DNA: TGCGCCAGCAGCTTGGATGGGGGGGCCGGGGAGCTGTTTTTT. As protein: CASSLDGGAGELFF.

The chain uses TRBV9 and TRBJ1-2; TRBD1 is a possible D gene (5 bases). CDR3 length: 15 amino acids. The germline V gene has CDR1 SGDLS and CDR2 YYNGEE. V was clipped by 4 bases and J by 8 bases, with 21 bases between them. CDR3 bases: TGTGCCAGCAGCCCACTGGGCAGGGTGGGCTTCGGCTACACCTTC. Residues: CASSPLGRVGFGYTF.

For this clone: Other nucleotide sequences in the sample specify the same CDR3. DNA for the CDR3: TGTGCCAGCAGTTTGACATCTTCCTACGAGCAGTACTTC. Its translation: CASSLTSSYEQYF. The rearrangement uses TRBV27 and TRBJ2-7; D is undetermined. V was trimmed by 3 bases and J by 1 base, leaving 7 bases between them. The CDR3 runs 13 residues. Germline CDR1 is MNHEY and CDR2 is SMNVEV (reference sequence).

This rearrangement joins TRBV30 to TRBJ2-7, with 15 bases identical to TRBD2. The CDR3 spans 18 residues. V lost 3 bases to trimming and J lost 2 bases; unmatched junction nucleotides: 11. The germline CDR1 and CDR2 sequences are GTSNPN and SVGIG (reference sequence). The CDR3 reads CAWSGLAGGVGPTYEQYF. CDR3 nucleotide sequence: TGTGCCTGGAGCGGACTAGCGGGAGGGGTAGGCCCTACCTACGAGCAGTACTTC.

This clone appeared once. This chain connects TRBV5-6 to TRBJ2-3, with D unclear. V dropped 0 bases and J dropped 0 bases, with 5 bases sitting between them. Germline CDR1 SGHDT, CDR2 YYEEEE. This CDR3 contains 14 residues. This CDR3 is CASSLGPSTDTQYF. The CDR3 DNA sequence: TGTGCCAGCAGCTTGGGGCCTAGCACAGATACGCAGTATTTT. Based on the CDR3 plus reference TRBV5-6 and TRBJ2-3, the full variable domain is DAGVTQSPTHLIKTRGQQVTLRCSPKSGHDTVSWYQQALGQGPQFIFQYYEEEERQRGNFPDRFSGHQFPNYSSELNVNALLLGDSALYLCASSLGPSTDTQYFGPGTRLTVL.

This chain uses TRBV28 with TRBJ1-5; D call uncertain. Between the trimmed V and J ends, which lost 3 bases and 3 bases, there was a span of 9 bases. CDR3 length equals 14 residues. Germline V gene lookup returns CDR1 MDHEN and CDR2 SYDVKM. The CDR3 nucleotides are TGTGCCAGCAGTTTTGGGCAGATCAATCAGCCCCAGCATTTT. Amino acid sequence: CASSFGQINQPQHF.

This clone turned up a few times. DNA for the CDR3: TGTGCCAGCAGCTTGTCGGACAGTTCCTACGAGCAGTACTTC. Its protein product is CASSLSDSSYEQYF. The chain employs TRBV11-2 and TRBJ2-7; a weak D match, TRBD1 (6 bases). Deletions cut 3 bases from V and 1 base from J, with 10 bases between. The V gene's germline CDR1 is SGHAT and CDR2 FQNNGV. The CDR3 is made up of 14 amino acids.

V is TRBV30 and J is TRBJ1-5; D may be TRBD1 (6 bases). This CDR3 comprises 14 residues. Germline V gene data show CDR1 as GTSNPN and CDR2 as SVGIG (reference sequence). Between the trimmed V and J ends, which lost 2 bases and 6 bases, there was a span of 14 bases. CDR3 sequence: CAWSLNRVTQPQHF. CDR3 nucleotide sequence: TGTGCCTGGAGTTTAAACAGGGTGACTCAGCCCCAGCATTTT.

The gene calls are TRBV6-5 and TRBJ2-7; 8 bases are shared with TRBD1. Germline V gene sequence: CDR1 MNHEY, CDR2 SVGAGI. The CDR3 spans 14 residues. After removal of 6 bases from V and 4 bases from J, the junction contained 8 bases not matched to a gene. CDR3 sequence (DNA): TGTGCCAGCAGCTCATACAGGGGGAGGTACGAGCAGTACTTC. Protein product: CASSSYRGRYEQYF.

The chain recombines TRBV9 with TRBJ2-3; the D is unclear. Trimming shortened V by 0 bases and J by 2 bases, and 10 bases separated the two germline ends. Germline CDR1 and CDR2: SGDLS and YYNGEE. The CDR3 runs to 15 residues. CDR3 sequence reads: CASSVGSTFTDTQYF. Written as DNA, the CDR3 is TGTGCCAGCAGCGTAGGCTCAACTTTCACAGATACGCAGTATTTT.

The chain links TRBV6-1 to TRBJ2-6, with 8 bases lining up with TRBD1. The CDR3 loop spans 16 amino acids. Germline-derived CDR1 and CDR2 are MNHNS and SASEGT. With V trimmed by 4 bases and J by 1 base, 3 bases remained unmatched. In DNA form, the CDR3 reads TGTGCCAGCAGTGCCAGGGGGCTATCTGGGGCCAACGTCCTGACTTTC. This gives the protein CASSARGLSGANVLTF.

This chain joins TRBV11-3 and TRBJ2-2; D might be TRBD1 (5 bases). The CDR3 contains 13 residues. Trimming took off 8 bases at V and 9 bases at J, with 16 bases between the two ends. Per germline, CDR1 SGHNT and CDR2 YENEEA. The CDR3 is CASGSREFRELFF. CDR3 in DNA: TGTGCCAGCGGAAGCAGGGAATTCAGGGAGCTGTTTTTT.

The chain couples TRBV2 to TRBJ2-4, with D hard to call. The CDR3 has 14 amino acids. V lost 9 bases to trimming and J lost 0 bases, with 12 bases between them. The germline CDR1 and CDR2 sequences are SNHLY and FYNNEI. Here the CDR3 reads CASCTEIAKNIQYF. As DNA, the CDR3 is TGTGCCAGTTGCACCGAGATAGCCAAAAACATTCAGTACTTC.

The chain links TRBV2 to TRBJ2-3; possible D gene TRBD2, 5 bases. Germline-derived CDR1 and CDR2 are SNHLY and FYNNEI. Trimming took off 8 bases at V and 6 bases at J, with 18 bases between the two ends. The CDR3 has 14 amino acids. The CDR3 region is CASGWGSGSDTQYF. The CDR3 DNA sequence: TGTGCCAGCGGGTGGGGAAGCGGTTCGGATACGCAGTATTTT.

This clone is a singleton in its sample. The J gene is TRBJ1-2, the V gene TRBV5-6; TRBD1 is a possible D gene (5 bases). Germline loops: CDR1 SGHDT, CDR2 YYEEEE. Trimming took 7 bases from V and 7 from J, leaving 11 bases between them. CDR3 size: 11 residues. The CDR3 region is CASAGVGGYTF. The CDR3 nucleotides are TGTGCCAGCGCGGGGGTGGGTGGCTACACCTTC.

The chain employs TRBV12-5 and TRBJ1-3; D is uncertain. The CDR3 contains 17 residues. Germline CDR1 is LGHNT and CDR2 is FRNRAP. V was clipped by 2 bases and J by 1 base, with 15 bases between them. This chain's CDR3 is CASGLWQAFTSGNTIYF. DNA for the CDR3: TGTGCTAGTGGTTTGTGGCAGGCCTTCACATCTGGAAACACCATATATTTT.

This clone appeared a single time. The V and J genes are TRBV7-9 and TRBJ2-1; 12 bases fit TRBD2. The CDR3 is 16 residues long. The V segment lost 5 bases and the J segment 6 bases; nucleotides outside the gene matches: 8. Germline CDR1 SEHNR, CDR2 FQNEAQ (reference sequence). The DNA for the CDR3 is TGTGCCAGCAGCGGGATCGGACTAGCGGGGCTCAATGAGCAGTTCTTC. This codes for CASSGIGLAGLNEQFF.

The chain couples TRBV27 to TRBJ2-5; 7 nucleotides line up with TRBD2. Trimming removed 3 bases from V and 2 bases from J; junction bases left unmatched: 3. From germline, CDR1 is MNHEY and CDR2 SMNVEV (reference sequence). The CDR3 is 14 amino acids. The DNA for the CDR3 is TGTGCCAGCAGTTTCGGGGGAGGGCAAGAGACCCAGTACTTC. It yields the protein CASSFGGGQETQYF.

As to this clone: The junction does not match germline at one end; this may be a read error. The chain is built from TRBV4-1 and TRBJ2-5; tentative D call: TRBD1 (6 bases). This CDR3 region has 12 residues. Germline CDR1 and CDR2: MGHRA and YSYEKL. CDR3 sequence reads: CASSQILQGVHF. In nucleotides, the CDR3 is TGCGCCAGCAGCCAGATTCTACAGGGAGTACACTTC.

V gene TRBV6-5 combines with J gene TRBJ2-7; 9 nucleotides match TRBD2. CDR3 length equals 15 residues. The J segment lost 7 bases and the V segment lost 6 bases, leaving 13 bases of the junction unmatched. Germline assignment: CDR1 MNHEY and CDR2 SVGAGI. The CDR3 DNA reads TGTGCCAGCAGGCTACTAGCGGGCTTACCCTCGGAGCAGTACTTC. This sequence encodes CASRLLAGLPSEQYF.

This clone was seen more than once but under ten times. In DNA form, the CDR3 reads TGTGCCAGCAGCTTAGTAGCGGGATCGACTGAGCAGTTCTTC. As protein: CASSLVAGSTEQFF. The chain links TRBV7-3 to TRBJ2-1; 8 positions agree with TRBD2. This CDR3 spans 14 amino acids. From germline, CDR1 is SGHTA and CDR2 FQGTGA. V lost 2 bases, J lost 9 bases, and 6 bases stayed unmatched.

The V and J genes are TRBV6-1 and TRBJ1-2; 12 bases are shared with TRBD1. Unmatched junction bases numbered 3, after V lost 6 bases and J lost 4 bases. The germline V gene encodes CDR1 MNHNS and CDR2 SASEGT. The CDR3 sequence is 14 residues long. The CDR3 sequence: CASRGTGGAYGYTF. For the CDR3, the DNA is TGTGCCAGCAGAGGGACAGGGGGCGCCTATGGCTACACCTTC.